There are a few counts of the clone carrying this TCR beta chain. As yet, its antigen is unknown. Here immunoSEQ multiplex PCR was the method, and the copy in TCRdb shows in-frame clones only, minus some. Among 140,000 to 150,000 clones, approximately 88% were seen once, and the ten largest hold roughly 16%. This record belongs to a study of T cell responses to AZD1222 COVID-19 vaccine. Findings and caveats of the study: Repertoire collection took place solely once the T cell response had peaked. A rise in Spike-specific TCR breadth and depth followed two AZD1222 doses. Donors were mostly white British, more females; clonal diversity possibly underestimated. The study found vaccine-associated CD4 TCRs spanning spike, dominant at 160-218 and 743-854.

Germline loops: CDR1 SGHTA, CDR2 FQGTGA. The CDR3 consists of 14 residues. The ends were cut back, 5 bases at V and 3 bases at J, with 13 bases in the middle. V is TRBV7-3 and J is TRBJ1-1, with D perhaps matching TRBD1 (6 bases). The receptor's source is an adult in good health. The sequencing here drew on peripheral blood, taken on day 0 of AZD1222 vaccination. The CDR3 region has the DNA TGTGCCAGCAGCCAAACGGACAGCCACACTGAAGCTTTCTTT. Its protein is CASSQTDSHTEAFF.